Listed below are T cell receptor beta chains from one sample, sequenced in a study of blood T cells in healthy people across ages. TCRdb passed the 5' RACE reads through MiXCR, listing each CDR3 protein once. The sample holds some 760,000 distinct CDR3 sequences, more than 20% seen once. The same sample was also used in a study of T cells of mothers and their children.

Sequencing input: blood. The receptors stem from a boy aged 5-17 years in good health. Both conserved end residues are part of each CDR3.

V gene	J gene	CDR3 protein
TRBV12-3/TRBV12-4	TRBJ1-5	CASSLRGEGFGNQPHHF
TRBV4-3	TRBJ2-1	CASSQDYRLPGDEQFF
TRBV4-2	TRBJ1-6	CASSQVGGRNSPLHF
TRBV7-9	TRBJ2-4	CASSPAGSSINIQYF
TRBV19	TRBJ1-4	CASSVTRDEKLFF
TRBV9	TRBJ2-5	CASSPRSSGEYQETQYF
TRBV7-9	TRBJ1-2	CASSLVQADYGYTF
TRBV12-3/TRBV12-4	TRBJ1-4	CASSQAERQGYLFF
TRBV7-2	TRBJ2-5	CASSLAVRTSGKETQYF
TRBV9	TRBJ1-3	CASSPGQSSGNTIYF
TRBV7-9	TRBJ2-5	CASSQLATQETQYF
TRBV19	TRBJ2-3	CASSGTSGPYTDTQYF
TRBV12-3/TRBV12-4	TRBJ2-7	CASNAQGNAGEQYF
TRBV7-2	TRBJ2-1	CASSLDPAGEDEQFF
TRBV27	TRBJ2-7	CASSWTNLPGEQYF
TRBV28	TRBJ1-1	CASSFGGRGTEASF
TRBV29-1	TRBJ2-1	CSVEVSGLAGDNEQFF
TRBV2	TRBJ2-7	CASSDPPQEQYF
TRBV6-1	TRBJ1-2	CASRDSIRRSYGYTF
TRBV20-1	TRBJ2-1	CSASLGYYNEQFF
TRBV4-2	TRBJ2-7	CASSPRLAGGHEQYF
TRBV12-3/TRBV12-4	TRBJ2-1	CASSSTDGWDEQFF
TRBV19	TRBJ1-1	CASSRQSMNTEAFF
TRBV10-3	TRBJ2-3	CAISEGPGGGTDTQYF
TRBV28	TRBJ2-2	CASSLHGGANTGELFF
TRBV29-1	TRBJ1-4	CSVEGDGNEKLFF
TRBV27	TRBJ2-3	CASSLYQADTQYF
TRBV24-1	NA	CAVGLETYNEQFF
TRBV6-2/TRBV6-3	TRBJ2-7	CASSSGTIYEQYF